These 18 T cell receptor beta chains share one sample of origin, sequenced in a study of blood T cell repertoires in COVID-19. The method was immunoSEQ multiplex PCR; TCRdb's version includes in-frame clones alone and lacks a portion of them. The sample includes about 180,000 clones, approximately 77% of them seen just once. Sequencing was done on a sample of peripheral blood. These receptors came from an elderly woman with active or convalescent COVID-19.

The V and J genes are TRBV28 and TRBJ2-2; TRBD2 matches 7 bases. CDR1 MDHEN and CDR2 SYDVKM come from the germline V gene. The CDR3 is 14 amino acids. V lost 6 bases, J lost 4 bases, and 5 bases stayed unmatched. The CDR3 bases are TGTGCCAGCAGGCATCCGGGGGGCACCGGGGAGCTGTTTTTT. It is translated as CASRHPGGTGELFF.

The CDR3 sequence: CASSLVNPLRDTIYF. CDR3 sequence (DNA): TGTGCCAGCAGCTTAGTAAACCCGTTGCGAGACACCATATATTTT. The chain has TRBV7-2 and TRBJ1-3, with D unresolved. Germline assignment: CDR1 SGHTA and CDR2 FQGNSA. This CDR3 region has 15 residues. V lost 1 base to trimming and J lost 8 bases, with 15 bases between them. The whole variable domain, filled in from reference TRBV7-2 and TRBJ1-3, reads GAGVSQSPSNKVTEKGKDVELRCDPISGHTALYWYRQSLGQGLEFLIYFQGNSAPDKSGLPSDRFSAERTGGSVSTLTIQRTQQEDSAVYLCASSLVNPLRDTIYFGEGSWLTVV.

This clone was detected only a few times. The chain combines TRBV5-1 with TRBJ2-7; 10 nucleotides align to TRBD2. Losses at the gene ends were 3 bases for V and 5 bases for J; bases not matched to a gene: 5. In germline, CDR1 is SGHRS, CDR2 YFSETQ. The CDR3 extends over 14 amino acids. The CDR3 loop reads CASSSLAGVHEQYF. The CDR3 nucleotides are TGCGCCAGCAGCTCCCTAGCGGGAGTCCACGAGCAGTACTTC.

Written as DNA, the CDR3 is TGTGCCAGCAGTTCCGGGACAGACCAAGAGACCCAGTACTTC. Its protein product is CASSSGTDQETQYF. V usage is TRBV28 and J usage is TRBJ2-5, with TRBD1 identical over 7 bases. This CDR3 is 14 amino acids long. Germline V gene data show CDR1 as MDHEN and CDR2 as SYDVKM. V shed 4 bases and J 0 bases; nucleotides not matched to a gene: 2.

The CDR3 protein is CASSLGVETQYF. CDR3 sequence (DNA): TGTGCCAGCAGCTTGGGAGTGGAGACCCAGTACTTC. The rearrangement joins TRBV5-4 to TRBJ2-5; D ambiguous. Deletions cut 0 bases from V and 5 bases from J, with 5 bases between. The CDR3 sequence is 12 residues long. CDR1 SGHNT and CDR2 YYREEE come from the germline V gene (reference sequence).

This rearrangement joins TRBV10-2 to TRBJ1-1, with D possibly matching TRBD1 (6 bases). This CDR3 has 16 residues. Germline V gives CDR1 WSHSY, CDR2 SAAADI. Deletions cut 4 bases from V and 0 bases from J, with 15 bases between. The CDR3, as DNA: TGCGCCAGCAGTGTTCGGACAGCCGACATGAACACTGAAGCTTTCTTT. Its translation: CASSVRTADMNTEAFF.

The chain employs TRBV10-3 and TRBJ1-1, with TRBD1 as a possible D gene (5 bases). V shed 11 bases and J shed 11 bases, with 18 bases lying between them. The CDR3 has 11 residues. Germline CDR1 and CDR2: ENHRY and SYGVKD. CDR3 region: CAAGTQSGAFF. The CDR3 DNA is TGTGCCGCCGGGACCCAAAGCGGGGCTTTCTTT.

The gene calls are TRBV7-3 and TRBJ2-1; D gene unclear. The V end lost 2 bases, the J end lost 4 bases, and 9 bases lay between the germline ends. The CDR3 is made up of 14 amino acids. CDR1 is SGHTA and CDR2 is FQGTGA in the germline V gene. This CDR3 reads CASSLDGAYNEQFF. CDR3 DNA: TGTGCCAGCAGCTTAGATGGAGCGTACAATGAGCAGTTCTTC.

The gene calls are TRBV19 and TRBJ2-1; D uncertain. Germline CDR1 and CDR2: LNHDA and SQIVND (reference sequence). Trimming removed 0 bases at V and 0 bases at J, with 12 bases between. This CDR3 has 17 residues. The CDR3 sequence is CASSIDGPPSSYNEQFF. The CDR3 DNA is TGTGCCAGTAGTATAGATGGGCCGCCAAGCTCCTACAATGAGCAGTTCTTC. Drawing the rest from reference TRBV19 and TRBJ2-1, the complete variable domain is DGGITQSPKYLFRKEGQNVTLSCEQNLNHDAMYWYRQDPGQGLRLIYYSQIVNDFQKGDIAEGYSVSREKKESFPLTVTSAQKNPTAFYLCASSIDGPPSSYNEQFFGPGTRLTVL.

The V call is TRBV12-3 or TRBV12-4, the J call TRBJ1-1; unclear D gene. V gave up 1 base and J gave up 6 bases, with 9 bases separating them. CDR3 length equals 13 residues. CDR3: CASSLEEGSEAFF. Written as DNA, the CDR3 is TGTGCCAGCAGTTTAGAGGAGGGTTCTGAAGCTTTCTTT.

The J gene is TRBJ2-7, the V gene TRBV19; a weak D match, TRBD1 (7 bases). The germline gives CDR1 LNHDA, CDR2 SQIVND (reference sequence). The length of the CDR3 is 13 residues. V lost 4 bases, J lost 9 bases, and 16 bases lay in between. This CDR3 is CASSRRDSGTQYF. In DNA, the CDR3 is TGTGCCAGTAGTAGGCGGGACAGTGGCACGCAGTACTTC.

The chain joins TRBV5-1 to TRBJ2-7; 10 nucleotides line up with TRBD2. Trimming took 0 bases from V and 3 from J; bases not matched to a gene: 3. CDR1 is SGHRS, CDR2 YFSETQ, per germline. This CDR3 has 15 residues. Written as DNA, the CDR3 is TGCGCCAGCAGCTTGGCTAGCGGGAGTTTCTACGAGCAGTACTTC. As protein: CASSLASGSFYEQYF.

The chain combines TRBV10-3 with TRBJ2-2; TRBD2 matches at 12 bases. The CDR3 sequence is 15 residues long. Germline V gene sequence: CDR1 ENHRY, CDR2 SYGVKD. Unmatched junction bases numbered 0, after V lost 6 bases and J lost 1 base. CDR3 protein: CAIRGLAGNTGELFF. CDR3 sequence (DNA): TGTGCCATCAGGGGACTAGCGGGGAACACCGGGGAGCTGTTTTTT.

The CDR3 coding sequence is TGTGCCAGCAGCCGAGCGGACAATGAGCAGTTCTTC. Protein sequence: CASSRADNEQFF. The V and J genes are TRBV7-6 and TRBJ2-1; D perhaps matches TRBD2 (5 bases). V lost 5 bases, J lost 5 bases, and 7 bases lay in between. The germline CDR1 and CDR2 sequences are SGHVS and FNYEAQ. CDR3 length equals 12 residues.

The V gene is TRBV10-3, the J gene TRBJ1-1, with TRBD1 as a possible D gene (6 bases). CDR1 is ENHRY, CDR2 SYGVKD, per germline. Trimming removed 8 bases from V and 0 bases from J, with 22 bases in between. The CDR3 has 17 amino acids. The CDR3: CAISPHRVGGMNTEAFF. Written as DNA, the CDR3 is TGTGCCATCTCGCCCCATCGGGTTGGGGGCATGAACACTGAAGCTTTCTTT.

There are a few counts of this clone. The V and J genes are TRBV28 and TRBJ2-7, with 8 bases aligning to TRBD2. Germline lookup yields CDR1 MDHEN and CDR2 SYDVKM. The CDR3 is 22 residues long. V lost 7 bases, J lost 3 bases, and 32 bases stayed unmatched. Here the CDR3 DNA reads TGTGCCAGCACCCAAATAAGAGGGGGGGGAGCGGGAGACCGCGGACCCCACTACGAGCAGTACTTC. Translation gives CASTQIRGGGAGDRGPHYEQYF.

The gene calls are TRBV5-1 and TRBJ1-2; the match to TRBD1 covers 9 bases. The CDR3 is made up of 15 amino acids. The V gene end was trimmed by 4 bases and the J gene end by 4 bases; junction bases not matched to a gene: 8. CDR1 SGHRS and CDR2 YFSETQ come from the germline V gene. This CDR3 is CASSATGGAVYGYTF. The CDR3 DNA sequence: TGCGCCAGCAGCGCCACAGGGGGCGCGGTCTATGGCTACACCTTC.

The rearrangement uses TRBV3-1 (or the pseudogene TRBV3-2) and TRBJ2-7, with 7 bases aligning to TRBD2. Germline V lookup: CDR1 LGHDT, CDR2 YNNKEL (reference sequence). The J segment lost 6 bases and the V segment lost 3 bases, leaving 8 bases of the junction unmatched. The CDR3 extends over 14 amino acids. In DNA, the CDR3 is TGTGCCAGCAGCCATTTGGCGGGGGAGGGCGAGCAGTACTTC. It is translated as CASSHLAGEGEQYF.